Shown below are 24 T cell receptor beta chains from a single sample sequenced in a study of regulatory T cells in long-lasting Graves disease. To make TCR beta libraries, researchers used iRepertoire HTBI primers and Arm-PCR of CDR3 regions. TCRdb re-analysed the multiplex PCR reads in MiXCR, keeping a single row per CDR3 protein. There are hundreds of thousands of distinct CDR3 sequences in the sample; roughly 21% occur only once, and roughly 13% lies in the top ten. Sample time point: persistent/refractory GD, antithyroid drugs over 5 years with positive TRAb. Generation of the TCR library employed RNA extracted from PBMCs. Material: peripheral blood mononuclear cells (PBMCs), obtained when the disease was refractory, from a patient treated with antithyroid drugs. These TCRs come from a female donor with Graves disease.

The chain uses TRBV7-9 and TRBJ2-7, with D perhaps matching TRBD2 (6 bases). V lost 0 bases to trimming and J lost 3 bases, with 18 bases between them. The CDR3 has 17 amino acids. Germline assignment: CDR1 SEHNR and CDR2 FQNEAQ (reference sequence). Written as DNA, the CDR3 is TGTGCCAGCAGCTTAGCCCACCCCCGGGAGTCCGTCTACGAGCAGTACTTC. Translating gives CASSLAHPRESVYEQYF.

This clonotype occurred a few times. This chain uses TRBV5-1 with TRBJ1-2; D remains ambiguous. Germline V gene lookup returns CDR1 SGHRS and CDR2 YFSETQ. CDR3 size: 14 residues. V was clipped by 1 base and J by 4 bases, with 11 bases between them. The chain's CDR3 is CASSLPGVAYGYTF. As DNA, the CDR3 is TGCGCCAGCAGCTTGCCTGGGGTGGCCTATGGCTACACCTTC.

This clonotype has a count of ten or more. This sequence joins TRBV12-3 or TRBV12-4 and TRBJ1-1; D not resolved. The V gene lost 2 bases and the J gene lost 7 bases, with 11 bases spanning the gap. The CDR3 has 13 residues. CDR3 residues: CASSLSDQGEAFF. In DNA, the CDR3 is TGTGCCAGCAGTTTATCCGATCAAGGTGAAGCTTTCTTT.

The rearrangement joins TRBV28 to TRBJ2-1, with D perhaps matching TRBD2 (5 bases). Deletions cut 5 bases from V and 8 bases from J, with 22 bases between. CDR3 length: 16 amino acids. The germline CDR1 and CDR2 sequences are MDHEN and SYDVKM. The CDR3 sequence: CASSPSSVLRGYEQFF. In DNA form, the CDR3 reads TGTGCCAGCAGTCCGAGTAGCGTATTAAGAGGGTATGAGCAGTTCTTC.

J is TRBJ2-7 and V is TRBV27, with D possibly TRBD1 on 6 matching bases. The germline V gene has CDR1 MNHEY and CDR2 SMNVEV (reference sequence). V shed 6 bases and J shed 4 bases, with 19 bases lying between them. The CDR3 runs to 15 residues. The CDR3 DNA follows: TGTGCCAGCAGCCCACCGGACAGTCTGGGTTACGAGCAGTACTTC. Its protein is CASSPPDSLGYEQYF.

Written as DNA, the CDR3 is TGCAGCGTTGAATCGATGCGGACAGCATACAATGAGCAGTTCTTC. Protein product: CSVESMRTAYNEQFF. The V and J genes are TRBV29-1 and TRBJ2-1; possible D gene TRBD1, 6 bases. The CDR3 sequence is 15 residues long. V was clipped by 2 bases and J by 4 bases, with 15 bases between them. Germline V gene sequence: CDR1 SQVTM, CDR2 ANQGSEA.

This clonotype occurred many times. The chain couples TRBV20-1 to TRBJ2-7; possibly TRBD2 for D (5 bases). Germline CDR1 DFQATT, CDR2 SNEGSKA (reference sequence). Trimming left V 3 bases short and J 4 bases short, with 19 bases between. The CDR3 is made up of 15 amino acids. The CDR3 bases are TGCAGTGCTAGGGACTCGTGGGCTCCTCAGTACGAGCAGTACTTC. Translation: CSARDSWAPQYEQYF.

This clonotype turned up a few times. This chain joins TRBV6-2 or TRBV6-3 and TRBJ2-2, with unresolved D. The CDR3 length is 15 residues. Germline V gene sequence: CDR1 MNHEY, CDR2 SVGEGT. Trimming stripped 4 bases from V and 6 bases from J, with 15 bases between. The CDR3 bases are TGTGCCAGCAGTTGGGCCGCAGCCGTTCCCGGGGAGCTGTTTTTT. Amino acid sequence: CASSWAAAVPGELFF.

The chain links TRBV19 to TRBJ1-5, with D tentatively TRBD1 (5 bases). The V end lost 6 bases, the J end lost 3 bases, and 15 bases lay between the germline ends. Looked up from germline, CDR1 is LNHDA and CDR2 is SQIVND (reference sequence). The CDR3 is 15 amino acids. The CDR3 nucleotides are TGTGCCAGTAGAGACGGGGCGGTAAACAATCAGCCCCAGCATTTT. Protein sequence: CASRDGAVNNQPQHF.

This sequence joins TRBV3-1 and TRBJ2-3; the D gene could be TRBD1 or TRBD2 (5 bases each). Trimming pared 6 bases from V and 5 bases from J, leaving 21 bases between. Per the germline V gene, CDR1 is LGHDT and CDR2 is YNNKEL (reference sequence). CDR3 length: 16 amino acids. The CDR3, as DNA: TGTGCCAGCAGTCTCTTCCGGGACGGACTCCGAGATACGCAGTATTTT. Translated, it gives CASSLFRDGLRDTQYF.

Note on this clonotype: An end of the junction does not agree with germline; a read error may underlie this. The chain employs TRBV18 and TRBJ1-1; no definite D call. This CDR3 spans 13 amino acids. The germline V gene has CDR1 KGHSH and CDR2 LQKENI. CDR3 loop: CASSRHKNTEALF. The CDR3 nucleotides are TGTGCCAGCTCACGACACAAGAACACTGAAGCTCTCTTT.

This sequence joins TRBV7-9 and TRBJ1-1, with D hard to call. The germline V gene has CDR1 SEHNR and CDR2 FQNEAQ (reference sequence). The CDR3 loop spans 14 amino acids. Trimming left V 7 bases short and J 0 bases short, with 12 bases between. The CDR3 loop is CASMAQTLNTEAFF. CDR3 DNA: TGTGCCAGCATGGCGCAGACTCTGAACACTGAAGCTTTCTTT.

V is TRBV20-1 and J is TRBJ2-1; 8 bases are a match to TRBD2. There are 17 residues in the CDR3. The V and J ends lost 0 bases and 6 bases, in that order; junction bases with no gene match: 13. The germline CDR1 and CDR2 sequences are DFQATT and SNEGSKA (reference sequence). The CDR3 region has the DNA TGCAGTGCTAGAGATGCTTTGAGAGCGGGAGTTCGCAATGAGCAGTTCTTC. Its protein is CSARDALRAGVRNEQFF.

This clonotype was counted many times. The chain links TRBV11-2 to TRBJ2-7; D call uncertain. Deletions cut 5 bases from V and 1 base from J, with 9 bases between. CDR1 and CDR2 (germline): SGHAT, FQNNGV. This CDR3 has 13 amino acids. CDR3 sequence reads: CASSPATSYEQYF. DNA for the CDR3: TGTGCCAGCAGCCCCGCGACTTCCTACGAGCAGTACTTC.

V gene TRBV18 combines with J gene TRBJ1-5, with D perhaps TRBD1 (5 bases). The V end lost 3 bases, the J end lost 0 bases, and 9 bases lay between the germline ends. This CDR3 region has 15 residues. Germline loops: CDR1 KGHSH, CDR2 LQKENI. CDR3 bases: TGTGCCAGCTCACCGGGGCCCGATAGCAATCAGCCCCAGCATTTT. Translating gives CASSPGPDSNQPQHF.

This clonotype was seen ten or more times. The chain joins TRBV2 to TRBJ1-2, with D possibly matching TRBD1 (5 bases). CDR3 length: 12 residues. Germline CDR1 reads SNHLY; CDR2 reads FYNNEI. V was pared by 7 bases and J by 4 bases, with 10 bases between. The CDR3: CASKQGFYGYTF. DNA for the CDR3: TGTGCCAGCAAGCAGGGTTTCTATGGCTACACCTTC.

This clonotype was recorded at least ten times. CDR3 sequence reads: CASSWTSREQYF. Here the CDR3 DNA reads TGTGCCAGCAGCTGGACTAGTCGCGAGCAGTACTTC. The rearrangement joins TRBV28 to TRBJ2-7; 7 bases line up with TRBD2. Germline values: CDR1 MDHEN, CDR2 SYDVKM. CDR3 size: 12 residues. The junction had 5 bases not matched to a gene; V was cut back by 6 bases and J by 6 bases.

The rearrangement links TRBV7-9 to TRBJ1-2; the D gene is possibly TRBD1 (6 bases). There are 15 residues in the CDR3. Per germline, CDR1 SEHNR and CDR2 FQNEAQ (reference sequence). V lost 5 bases and J lost 3, with 16 bases in between. CDR3 DNA: TGTGCCAGCAGCGCAAACGGAGGGGGGGACTATGGCTACACCTTC. The encoded protein is CASSANGGGDYGYTF.

This rearrangement joins TRBV6-2 or TRBV6-3 to TRBJ1-3; no clear D. Per the germline V gene, CDR1 is MNHEY and CDR2 is SVGEGT. This CDR3 has 15 residues. V lost 0 bases and J lost 0, with 6 bases in between. For the CDR3, the DNA is TGTGCCAGCAGTTACTCGGAGGGCTCTGGAAACACCATATATTTT. Its protein product is CASSYSEGSGNTIYF.

This clonotype was picked up many times. The V and J genes are TRBV3-1 and TRBJ1-1, with a weak D call TRBD1 (5 bases). CDR3 size: 15 residues. The germline CDR1 and CDR2 sequences are LGHDT and YNNKEL (reference sequence). V lost 4 bases and J 0 bases, leaving 12 bases between the germline ends. The chain's CDR3 is CASSPSDILNTEAFF. The CDR3 bases are TGTGCCAGCAGCCCTTCGGACATATTGAACACTGAAGCTTTCTTT.

The CDR3 sequence is CSARDIGTGVEQYF. CDR3 coding DNA: TGCAGTGCTAGAGATATTGGGACAGGGGTCGAGCAGTACTTC. The chain has TRBV20-1 and TRBJ2-7; the match to TRBD1 covers 10 bases. The CDR3 is 14 residues long. V was clipped by 0 bases and J by 6 bases; unmatched bases: 5. Germline loops: CDR1 DFQATT, CDR2 SNEGSKA (reference sequence).

A note on this clonotype: It is likely a read error: a sequence one base away is far more abundant. This chain connects TRBV12-3 or TRBV12-4 to TRBJ2-7; 7 bases map to TRBD1. With V trimmed by 7 bases and J by 3 bases, 9 bases remained unmatched. This CDR3 is built from 14 residues. CDR3 DNA sequence: TGTGCCAGCACCAGGGGGTGGGAAGGCTACGAGCAGTACTTC. Its protein is CASTRGWEGYEQYF.

This chain uses TRBV7-9 with TRBJ2-1; D perhaps matches TRBD2 (5 bases). The CDR3 runs 14 residues. V gave up 3 bases and J gave up 6 bases, with 12 bases separating them. Germline V gene data show CDR1 as SEHNR and CDR2 as FQNEAQ (reference sequence). The CDR3 region is CASSFGEIRNEQFF. The CDR3 region has the DNA TGTGCCAGCAGCTTTGGGGAGATACGCAATGAGCAGTTCTTC.

This clonotype has a handful of counts. The rearrangement uses TRBV7-8 and TRBJ2-5; 9 bases match TRBD2. CDR1 SGHVS and CDR2 FQNEAQ come from the germline V gene. Losses at the gene ends were 6 bases for V and 3 bases for J; bases not matched to a gene: 8. The CDR3 is 15 amino acids. As DNA, the CDR3 is TGTGCCAGCAGTGCCGGGACTAGCAGAGAAGAGACCCAGTACTTC. This gives the protein CASSAGTSREETQYF.